This entry features one T cell receptor (beta chain) sequence. Original data processing: For nucleated cells, counts were estimated from reference gene primer amplification. Repertoires were generated with immunoSEQ multiplex PCR, while TCRdb's copy carries only in-frame clones and drops some. The V and J calls and clone size come from that table; D and trimming were worked out from the DNA. The data hold fewer than 150,000 clones, with 80% to 90% observed a single time. Per the germline V gene, CDR1 is SGHDT and CDR2 is YYEEEE. V lost 0 bases and J lost 4; bases outside the gene matches: 6. The CDR3 is 17 residues long. The entry originates in a study of blood T cell repertoires in COVID-19. Study background: Sites in the United States, Italy and Spain provided acute and convalescent COVID-19 samples. PBMCs, B-cell-depleted T cells, or T cells were the source of the cDNA or gDNA that made up the material.

The sequencing input was peripheral blood. The chain combines TRBV5-6 with TRBJ1-6; 8 nucleotides match TRBD1. The source is a woman in her thirties or forties with acute or convalescent COVID-19. CDR3 in DNA: TGTGCCAGCAGCTTGGGGGACAGGTCCCCGTATAATTCACCCCTCCACTTT. It translates to CASSLGDRSPYNSPLHF.